Presented here are 22 T cell receptor beta chains from one specimen sequenced in a study of T-cell memory formation after mild COVID-19. In TCRdb, the 5' RACE reads were re-called with MiXCR into one record per CDR3 protein. The sample lists 470,000 or so distinct CDR3 sequences, roughly 20% occurring once. The sequencing input was PBMCs or a T cell subset sorted from them (not recorded which). Receptors were obtained from an adult woman who had mild COVID-19 (a few samples of this study predate the infection). Cell type and time point are not known.

This clonotype was detected a few times. The rearrangement uses TRBV12-5 and TRBJ2-1, with TRBD2 matching over 11 bases. The CDR3 has 17 residues. Germline V lookup: CDR1 LGHNT, CDR2 FRNRAP. V dropped 3 bases and J dropped 4; count of bases not matched to a gene: 8. The CDR3 is CASGFSSTSGGYNEQFF. The CDR3 bases are TGTGCTAGTGGTTTCAGCTCAACTAGCGGGGGATACAATGAGCAGTTCTTC.

This chain links TRBV6-6 with TRBJ2-2; 11 positions agree with TRBD2. Germline assignment: CDR1 MNHNY and CDR2 SVGAGI (reference sequence). The CDR3 length is 15 residues. The J segment lost 5 bases and the V segment lost 5 bases, leaving 4 bases of the junction unmatched. CDR3 in amino acids: CASSRRTSGTGELFF. In nucleotides, the CDR3 is TGTGCCAGCAGTCGGCGGACTAGCGGGACCGGGGAGCTGTTTTTT.

This clonotype was seen a handful of times. This may come from a read error, since a much larger clone is one base off. This rearrangement joins TRBV5-1 to TRBJ2-3; D is ambiguous. The CDR3 has 13 amino acids. V was trimmed by 1 base and J by 1 base, leaving 4 bases between them. The V gene's germline CDR1 is SGHRS and CDR2 YFSETQ. The CDR3 sequence is CASSLWGTDTQYF. The CDR3 nucleotides read TGCGCCAGCAGCTTGTGGGGCACAGATACGCAGTATTTT.

The rearrangement uses TRBV2 and TRBJ2-3; perhaps TRBD1 as D (6 bases). Per germline, CDR1 SNHLY and CDR2 FYNNEI. Trimming removed 7 bases from V and 0 bases from J, with 14 bases in between. There are 15 residues in the CDR3. The CDR3 region is CASNRRDISTDTQYF. As DNA, the CDR3 is TGTGCCAGCAACCGTAGGGACATAAGCACAGATACGCAGTATTTT.

The chain joins TRBV3-1 to TRBJ1-4; the D gene is possibly TRBD1 (6 bases). Trimming removed 0 bases from V and 8 bases from J, with 16 bases in between. The V gene's germline CDR1 is LGHDT and CDR2 YNNKEL (reference sequence). The CDR3 length is 16 residues. CDR3 coding DNA: TGTGCCAGCAGCCAAGATAAGGGGGGCTTTCTAGAAAAACTGTTTTTT. Its protein product is CASSQDKGGFLEKLFF.

This clonotype has a handful of counts. V and J are TRBV27 and TRBJ2-3; D is undetermined. Trimming cost V 5 bases and J 3 bases, with 12 bases left between them. The CDR3 loop spans 14 amino acids. Germline V gene sequence: CDR1 MNHEY, CDR2 SMNVEV (reference sequence). The chain's CDR3 is CASSLGLETDTQYF. The CDR3 DNA sequence: TGTGCCAGCAGTCTCGGCCTGGAGACAGATACGCAGTATTTT.

The chain recombines TRBV29-1 with TRBJ2-5, with D perhaps matching TRBD1 or TRBD2 (5 bases each). The CDR3 totals 14 residues. V lost 7 bases and J 7 bases, leaving 22 bases between the germline ends. Germline V lookup: CDR1 SQVTM, CDR2 ANQGSEA. The CDR3 loop is CSGELLARTGTQYF. The CDR3, as DNA: TGCAGCGGTGAGCTCCTAGCACGAACAGGGACCCAGTACTTC.

V usage is TRBV13 and J usage is TRBJ2-5, with D uncertain. V was shortened by 5 bases and J by 4 bases, with 11 bases between the two germline ends. The CDR3 has 13 residues. The germline V gene encodes CDR1 PRHDT and CDR2 FYEKMQ (reference sequence). Here the CDR3 reads CASSPGRGETQYF. The CDR3 DNA reads TGTGCCAGCAGCCCGGGCCGCGGAGAGACCCAGTACTTC.

The J gene is TRBJ2-5, the V gene TRBV3-1; 8 bases align to TRBD1. Germline CDR1 reads LGHDT; CDR2 reads YNNKEL (reference sequence). V was clipped by 6 bases and J by 5 bases; unmatched bases: 14. The CDR3 is 16 residues long. Here the CDR3 reads CASRRRDRIFSETQYF. CDR3 sequence (DNA): TGTGCCAGCAGGCGCCGGGACAGGATTTTTTCTGAGACCCAGTACTTC.

This clonotype was picked up a small number of times. This rearrangement joins TRBV18 to TRBJ1-6, with D unclear. Germline CDR1 reads KGHSH; CDR2 reads LQKENI. The CDR3 length is 15 residues. V dropped 3 bases and J dropped 10 bases, with 16 bases sitting between them. The CDR3 nucleotides are TGTGCCAGCTCACCGATGACCGTCGGCCGCTCACCCCTCCACTTT. Its protein product is CASSPMTVGRSPLHF.

The table lists this clonotype with a few counts. The rearrangement links TRBV19 to TRBJ2-1; TRBD2 matches at 11 bases. The CDR3 sequence is 14 residues long. CDR1 is LNHDA and CDR2 is SQIVND in the germline V gene (reference sequence). V lost 6 bases to trimming and J lost 5 bases; unmatched junction nucleotides: 3. The CDR3 sequence: CASRTSGRDNEQFF. CDR3 nucleotide sequence: TGTGCCAGTAGAACTAGCGGGAGAGACAATGAGCAGTTCTTC.

The chain joins TRBV19 to TRBJ2-2, with D tentatively TRBD2 (7 bases). The V end lost 6 bases, the J end lost 5 bases, and 16 bases lay between the germline ends. This CDR3 comprises 15 residues. Germline V gene data show CDR1 as LNHDA and CDR2 as SQIVND (reference sequence). In nucleotides, the CDR3 is TGTGCCAGTAGGCCCGGACTAGGGGGTACCGGGGAGCTGTTTTTT. The encoded protein is CASRPGLGGTGELFF.

This clonotype appeared a few times. The genes are TRBV5-1 and TRBJ2-1; 7 nucleotides match TRBD2. CDR3 length equals 17 residues. The germline V gene encodes CDR1 SGHRS and CDR2 YFSETQ. J lost 6 bases, V lost 1 base, and 13 bases had no gene match. The CDR3 sequence: CASSLFGGIISLNEQFF. The CDR3 nucleotides read TGCGCCAGCAGCTTGTTCGGGGGGATCATTTCCCTCAATGAGCAGTTCTTC.

This clonotype has only a few counts. This chain joins TRBV7-9 and TRBJ1-3; weak D call: TRBD1 (5 bases). Germline CDR1 and CDR2: SEHNR and FQNEAQ (reference sequence). This CDR3 has 15 amino acids. V lost 5 bases, J lost 7 bases, and 18 bases lay in between. CDR3 sequence: CASSPRQSPWNTIYF. The CDR3 coding sequence is TGTGCCAGCAGCCCCCGACAGTCACCCTGGAACACCATATATTTT. Full variable domain (missing parts from reference TRBV7-9 and TRBJ1-3): DTGVSQNPRHKITKRGQNVTFRCDPISEHNRLYWYRQTLGQGPEFLTYFQNEAQLEKSRLLSDRFSAERPKGSFSTLEIQRTEQGDSAMYLCASSPRQSPWNTIYFGEGSWLTVV.

This clonotype has only a few counts. This chain links TRBV7-3 with TRBJ2-3; 16 bases align to TRBD2. Germline values: CDR1 SGHTA, CDR2 FQGTGA. The CDR3 is 18 amino acids. The ends lost 1 base at V and 6 bases at J; junction bases unmatched: 7. CDR3 nucleotide sequence: TGTGCCAGCAGCTTAAAAGGGACTAGCGGGAGGGCCACTGATACGCAGTATTTT. Its translation is CASSLKGTSGRATDTQYF. Variable domain in full (rest from reference TRBV7-3 and TRBJ2-3): GAGVSQTPSNKVTEKGKYVELRCDPISGHTALYWYRQSLGQGPEFLIYFQGTGAADDSGLPNDRFFAVRPEGSVSTLKIQRTERGDSAVYLCASSLKGTSGRATDTQYFGPGTRLTVL.

This clonotype was recorded a few times. This chain connects TRBV15 to TRBJ2-3; no clear D. The germline V gene has CDR1 LNHNV and CDR2 YYDKDF (reference sequence). The CDR3 extends over 16 amino acids. Trimming stripped 3 bases from V and 7 bases from J, with 20 bases between. CDR3 sequence (DNA): TGTGCCACCAGCAGGGACGGAACTGCACCCCCTCATACGCAGTATTTT. This codes for CATSRDGTAPPHTQYF.

The chain has TRBV7-9 and TRBJ2-7; no reliable D call. Germline CDR1 SEHNR, CDR2 FQNEAQ (reference sequence). This CDR3 is 13 amino acids long. Trimming took 5 bases from V and 2 from J, leaving 10 bases between them. The CDR3 protein is CASSPISTYEQYF. The CDR3 nucleotides are TGTGCCAGCAGCCCTATCTCGACCTACGAGCAGTACTTC.

This chain connects TRBV7-3 to TRBJ2-3; D tentatively reads TRBD1 or TRBD2 (5 bases each). The CDR3 loop spans 15 amino acids. Between the trimmed V and J ends, which lost 3 bases and 1 base, there was a span of 11 bases. The germline V gene encodes CDR1 SGHTA and CDR2 FQGTGA. The CDR3 is CASSLRGRGTDTQYF. CDR3 DNA sequence: TGTGCCAGCAGCTTGAGGGGCAGGGGCACAGATACGCAGTATTTT.

There are many counts of this clonotype. V usage is TRBV15 and J usage is TRBJ2-7; D ambiguous. The CDR3 extends over 14 amino acids. Germline values: CDR1 LNHNV, CDR2 YYDKDF (reference sequence). V lost 2 bases and J 2 bases, leaving 10 bases between the germline ends. CDR3 loop: CATSRTRTTYEQYF. CDR3 sequence (DNA): TGTGCCACCAGCAGAACCAGGACGACCTACGAGCAGTACTTC.

This clonotype occurred a few times. This chain joins TRBV9 and TRBJ2-5; 10 bases align to TRBD1. CDR1 is SGDLS and CDR2 is YYNGEE in the germline V gene. V was clipped by 3 bases and J by 5 bases; unmatched bases: 10. This CDR3 comprises 16 residues. In DNA form, the CDR3 reads TGTGCCAGCAGCGCCTCCGGGACAGGGGCCGGGGAGACCCAGTACTTC. Its protein product is CASSASGTGAGETQYF. Full variable domain (remainder filled in from reference TRBV9 and TRBJ2-5): DSGVTQTPKHLITATGQRVTLRCSPRSGDLSVYWYQQSLDQGLQFLIQYYNGEERAKGNILERFSAQQFPDLHSELNLSSLELGDSALYFCASSASGTGAGETQYFGPGTRLLVL.

The chain combines TRBV20-1 with TRBJ1-5; D unclear. Germline V lookup: CDR1 DFQATT, CDR2 SNEGSKA (reference sequence). The length of the CDR3 is 14 residues. V was clipped by 3 bases and J by 1 base, with 10 bases between them. This chain's CDR3 is CSASSRQSNQPQHF. CDR3 in DNA: TGCAGTGCTAGCAGCAGACAAAGCAATCAGCCCCAGCATTTT.

This chain uses TRBV5-1 with TRBJ1-2, with D maybe TRBD1 (6 bases). The germline gives CDR1 SGHRS, CDR2 YFSETQ. This CDR3 is 14 amino acids long. Trimming removed 3 bases at V and 4 bases at J, with 13 bases between. CDR3 loop: CASSYGQLTYGYTF. In DNA form, the CDR3 reads TGCGCCAGCAGCTACGGACAGCTCACCTATGGCTACACCTTC.